This entry lists 18 T cell receptor beta chains sequenced from one sample in a study of cytomegalovirus exposure and HLA in healthy donors. The PCR made use of 60 Vbeta and 13 Jbeta primers. Measured with immunoSEQ multiplex PCR; TCRdb has only the in-frame clones, and not every one. This sample has about 210,000 clones, with 82% found just once. The sequenced sample consisted of PBMCs. These receptors all stem from a man aged 40-49 years in good health and CMV-seropositive.

The rearrangement uses TRBV19 and TRBJ2-3, with TRBD2 matching 10 bases. This CDR3 comprises 17 residues. From germline, CDR1 is LNHDA and CDR2 SQIVND (reference sequence). With V trimmed by 2 bases and J by 0 bases, 5 bases remained unmatched. The DNA for the CDR3 is TGTGCCAGTAGTATACTGGGACTAGCGTCTAGCACAGATACGCAGTATTTT. This translates into CASSILGLASSTDTQYF.

The J gene is TRBJ1-2, the V gene TRBV5-1; TRBD1 matches 9 bases. The CDR3 covers 15 residues. Germline V CDR1 and CDR2: SGHRS, YFSETQ. V lost 0 bases, J lost 7 bases, and 7 bases stayed unmatched. This chain's CDR3 is CASSLEGGQGCGYTF. The DNA of the CDR3 is TGCGCCAGCAGCTTGGAGGGGGGACAGGGTTGTGGCTACACCTTC.

The rearrangement joins TRBV19 to TRBJ1-2, with TRBD1 as a possible D gene (6 bases). Looked up from germline, CDR1 is LNHDA and CDR2 is SQIVND (reference sequence). Trimming removed 5 bases from V and 4 bases from J, with 20 bases in between. This CDR3 spans 16 amino acids. CDR3 coding DNA: TGTGCCAGTAGTCCAGGGACAAACGGCCCCTTCTATGGCTACACCTTC. This codes for CASSPGTNGPFYGYTF.

The genes are TRBV21-1 and TRBJ1-5; the table's D call, TRBD1, has no DNA check behind it. TRBV21-1 represents a pseudogene. The CDR3 loop spans 14 amino acids. CDR3 nucleotides: TGTGCCAGCAGCGAAAACAGGGCCAATCAGCCCCAGCATTTT. Its protein is CASSENRANQPQHF.

The chain couples TRBV11-3 to TRBJ1-6; 7 nucleotides match TRBD1. Germline CDR1 reads SGHNT; CDR2 reads YENEEA. Germline trimming cut 5 bases from V and 6 bases from J; bases unmatched to any gene: 4. The CDR3 length is 14 residues. The CDR3 loop reads CASSRGQRNSPLHF. DNA for the CDR3: TGTGCCAGCAGCCGGGGACAGCGTAATTCACCCCTCCACTTT.

V gene TRBV9 combines with J gene TRBJ1-4; maybe TRBD1 (6 bases). V was clipped by 4 bases and J by 7 bases, with 11 bases between them. Per germline, CDR1 SGDLS and CDR2 YYNGEE. This CDR3 contains 13 residues. In nucleotides, the CDR3 is TGTGCCAGCAGCCCAAGGGGGGGTGAAAAACTGTTTTTT. It yields the protein CASSPRGGEKLFF. Combining the CDR3 with reference TRBV9 and TRBJ1-4 gives the whole variable domain DSGVTQTPKHLITATGQRVTLRCSPRSGDLSVYWYQQSLDQGLQFLIQYYNGEERAKGNILERFSAQQFPDLHSELNLSSLELGDSALYFCASSPRGGEKLFFGSGTQLSVL.

V usage is TRBV9 and J usage is TRBJ2-5; D is unresolved. CDR3 size: 14 residues. Germline CDR1 and CDR2: SGDLS and YYNGEE. The V gene lost 0 bases and the J gene lost 2 bases, with 8 bases spanning the gap. The CDR3 sequence: CASSVGGNQETQYF. As DNA, the CDR3 is TGTGCCAGCAGCGTAGGCGGTAATCAAGAGACCCAGTACTTC.

The rearrangement links TRBV9 to TRBJ2-3, with D perhaps TRBD2 (5 bases). Trimming left V 2 bases short and J 4 bases short, with 8 bases between. Germline CDR1 is SGDLS and CDR2 is YYNGEE. CDR3 length equals 13 residues. The DNA for the CDR3 is TGTGCCAGCAGCGTCGGACTGCCAGATACGCAGTATTTT. Its protein product is CASSVGLPDTQYF.

This clone has a single count. V gene TRBV25-1 combines with J gene TRBJ2-1; 13 bases match TRBD2. In germline, CDR1 is MGHDK, CDR2 SYGVNS. CDR3 length: 18 amino acids. V lost 1 base, J lost 7 bases, and 10 bases stayed unmatched. CDR3 nucleotide sequence: TGTGCCAGCAGTGAATCTTTAGGGACTAGCGGGGTTGGGAATGAGCAGTTCTTC. This gives the protein CASSESLGTSGVGNEQFF.

This chain links TRBV19 with TRBJ1-2; 8 bases align to TRBD1. CDR1 and CDR2 (germline): LNHDA, SQIVND (reference sequence). The junction had 11 bases not matched to a gene; V was cut back by 6 bases and J by 5 bases. CDR3 length: 15 residues. The CDR3 DNA is TGTGCCAGTAGATCCTTGACAGGGGTTGGGTATGGCTACACCTTC. Its translation: CASRSLTGVGYGYTF.

The J gene is TRBJ1-2, the V gene TRBV6-1; D gene uncertain. Per the germline V gene, CDR1 is MNHNS and CDR2 is SASEGT. CDR3 length: 13 residues. Deletions cut 6 bases from V and 1 base from J, with 9 bases between. CDR3 sequence: CASSRRDNYGYTF. For the CDR3, the DNA is TGTGCCAGCAGCCGGAGAGATAACTATGGCTACACCTTC.

The chain recombines TRBV18 with TRBJ1-1, with 11 bases that match TRBD1. This CDR3 has 14 amino acids. V gave up 6 bases and J gave up 4 bases; unmatched junction bases: 4. From germline, CDR1 is KGHSH and CDR2 LQKENI. DNA for the CDR3: TGTGCCAGCTCGGACGGGACAGGGGGCACTGAAGCTTTCTTT. The encoded protein is CASSDGTGGTEAFF.

V and J are TRBV7-9 and TRBJ2-4; 7 bases agree with TRBD1. CDR1 and CDR2 (germline): SEHNR, FQNEAQ (reference sequence). The ends lost 0 bases at V and 8 bases at J; junction bases unmatched: 7. CDR3 length: 15 residues. The CDR3: CASSLATGVGDIQYF. CDR3 coding DNA: TGTGCCAGCAGCTTAGCAACAGGGGTTGGAGACATTCAGTACTTC.

V usage is TRBV5-1 and J usage is TRBJ2-1; 13 bases are a match to TRBD2. The germline gives CDR1 SGHRS, CDR2 YFSETQ. The junction had 5 bases not matched to a gene; V was cut back by 5 bases and J by 3 bases. CDR3 length equals 16 residues. This CDR3 is CASSFGLAGVYNEQFF. DNA for the CDR3: TGCGCCAGCAGTTTCGGACTAGCGGGAGTCTACAATGAGCAGTTCTTC.

The chain uses TRBV6-5 and TRBJ2-2; 11 bases agree with TRBD2. Germline V CDR1 and CDR2: MNHEY, SVGAGI. The V segment lost 6 bases and the J segment 3 bases; nucleotides outside the gene matches: 3. The CDR3 is 15 amino acids. CDR3: CASRLAGGHTGELFF. In DNA form, the CDR3 reads TGTGCCAGCAGGCTAGCGGGAGGCCACACCGGGGAGCTGTTTTTT.

The chain recombines TRBV7-2 with TRBJ2-5; TRBD2 might be the D (5 bases). Germline lookup yields CDR1 SGHTA and CDR2 FQGNSA. The CDR3 totals 12 residues. V lost 7 bases to trimming and J lost 8 bases, with 14 bases between them. CDR3 sequence: CASTRPGSTQYF. The CDR3 bases are TGTGCCAGCACCCGACCGGGATCCACCCAGTACTTC.

Concerning this clone: This same CDR3 is encoded by further DNA sequences in the sample. This rearrangement joins TRBV5-1 to TRBJ2-5; D ambiguous. Germline-derived CDR1 and CDR2 are SGHRS and YFSETQ. CDR3 length equals 13 residues. The germline V and J ends were trimmed by 0 bases and 2 bases, with 5 bases remaining between them. CDR3 in DNA: TGCGCCAGCAGCTTGGGTCTGCAAGAGACCCAGTACTTC. This sequence encodes CASSLGLQETQYF.

The chain links TRBV29-1 to TRBJ2-5; no definite D call. This CDR3 region has 10 residues. Per the germline V gene, CDR1 is SQVTM and CDR2 is ANQGSEA. V was pared by 5 bases and J by 4 bases, with 5 bases between. The CDR3 DNA sequence: TGCAGCGTTAGCTTAGAGACCCAGTACTTC. It specifies CSVSLETQYF.